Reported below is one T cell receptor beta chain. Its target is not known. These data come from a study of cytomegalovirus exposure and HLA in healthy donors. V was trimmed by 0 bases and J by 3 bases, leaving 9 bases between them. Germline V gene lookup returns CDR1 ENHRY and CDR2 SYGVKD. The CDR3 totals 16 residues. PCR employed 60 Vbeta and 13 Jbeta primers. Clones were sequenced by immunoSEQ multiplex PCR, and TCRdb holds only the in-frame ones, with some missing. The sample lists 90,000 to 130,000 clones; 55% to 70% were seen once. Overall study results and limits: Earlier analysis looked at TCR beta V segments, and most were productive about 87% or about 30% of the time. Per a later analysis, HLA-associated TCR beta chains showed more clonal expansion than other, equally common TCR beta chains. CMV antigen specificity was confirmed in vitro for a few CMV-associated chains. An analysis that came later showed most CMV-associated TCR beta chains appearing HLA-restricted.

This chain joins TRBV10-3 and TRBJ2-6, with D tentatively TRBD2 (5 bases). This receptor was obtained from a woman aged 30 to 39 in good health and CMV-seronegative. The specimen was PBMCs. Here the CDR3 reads CAISESPAGGANVLTF. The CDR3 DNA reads TGTGCCATCAGTGAGTCCCCCGCGGGTGGGGCCAACGTCCTGACTTTC.